This is a list of T cell receptor beta chains from one sample in a study of cytotoxic CD8 clonotypes in ibrutinib-treated CLL. Assay: immunoSEQ multiplex PCR; the TCRdb copy retains only in-frame clones and omits some. The sample gives some 150,000 clones, approximately 77% of which show up once; around 30% is in the top ten. Specimen: PBMCs, collected after 12 months of ibrutinib treatment. These receptors all come from a human donor with chronic lymphocytic leukemia. Both conserved end residues are part of each CDR3.

J | V | CDR3
TRBJ1-4 | TRBV5-1 | CASSLGILEKLFF
TRBJ2-7 | TRBV2 | CASSDRGYNEQYF
TRBJ1-1 | TRBV2 | CASSESTASRLF
TRBJ2-2 | TRBV11-3 | CATSREENTGELFF
TRBJ1-5 | TRBV6-1 | CASSVGLPQPQHF
TRBJ1-4 | TRBV6-5 | CASSSGIANEKLFF
TRBJ2-5 | TRBV11-3 | CASSLNPGPETQYF
TRBJ2-7 | TRBV28 | CASSLLYEQYF
TRBJ2-7 | TRBV7-2 | CASSTGYEQYF
TRBJ2-7 | TRBV7-2 | CASSWTASGSYEQYF
TRBJ2-2 | TRBV30 | CAWSPISGELFF
TRBJ2-3 | TRBV6-6 | CASRSRDRVSTDTQYF
TRBJ2-3 | TRBV28 | CASSATSGRDLDTQYF
TRBJ2-7 | TRBV7-9 | CASSPGGTYSSYEQYF
TRBJ1-5 | TRBV19 | CASSIGGPDQPQHF
TRBJ2-1 | TRBV19 | CASSIVWGTGAYNEQFF
TRBJ1-5 | TRBV6-5 | CASSRQGFNQPQHF
TRBJ2-1 | TRBV10-3 | CAISKTGTGEYEQFF
TRBJ1-2 | TRBV14 | CASSQVIGQEGSYTF
TRBJ1-1 | TRBV2 | CASSEVVGQTNTEAFF
TRBJ2-1 | TRBV5-1 | CASSPGQTNEQFF
TRBJ2-1 | TRBV2 | CANRIFDEQFF
TRBJ2-5 | TRBV30 | CAWSSPVTQYF